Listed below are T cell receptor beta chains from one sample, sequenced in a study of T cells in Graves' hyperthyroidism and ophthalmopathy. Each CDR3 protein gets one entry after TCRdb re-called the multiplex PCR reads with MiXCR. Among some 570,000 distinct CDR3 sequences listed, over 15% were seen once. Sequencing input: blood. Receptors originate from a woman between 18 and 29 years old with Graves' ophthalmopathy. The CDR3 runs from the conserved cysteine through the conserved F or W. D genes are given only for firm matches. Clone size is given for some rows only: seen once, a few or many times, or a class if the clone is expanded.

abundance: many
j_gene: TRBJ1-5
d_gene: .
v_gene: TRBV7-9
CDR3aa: CASSLECGRGTDSNQPQHF
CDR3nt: TGTGCCAGCAGCTTAGAATGTGGTAGGGGAACAGATAGCAATCAGCCCCAGCATTTT

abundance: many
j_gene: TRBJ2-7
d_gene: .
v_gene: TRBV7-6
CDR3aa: CASSLSQAYEQYF
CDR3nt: TGTGCCAGCAGCTTGTCACAGGCTTACGAGCAGTACTTC

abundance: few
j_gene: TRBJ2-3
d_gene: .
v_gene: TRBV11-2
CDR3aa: CASSLVGYNTDTQYF
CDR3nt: TGTGCCAGCAGCTTAGTGGGGTATAACACAGATACGCAGTATTTT

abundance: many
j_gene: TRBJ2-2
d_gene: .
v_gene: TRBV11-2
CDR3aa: CASSLDLGQNTGELFF
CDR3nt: TGTGCCAGCAGCTTAGATCTGGGACAGAACACCGGGGAGCTGTTTTTT

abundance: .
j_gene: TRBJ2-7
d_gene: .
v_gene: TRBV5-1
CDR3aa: CASSPTGNYYEQYF
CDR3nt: TGCGCCAGCAGCCCTACAGGGAACTACTACGAGCAGTACTTC

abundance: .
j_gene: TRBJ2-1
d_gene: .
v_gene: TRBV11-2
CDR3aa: CATNRKDNEQFF
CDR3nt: TGTGCCACCAACAGAAAAGACAATGAGCAGTTCTTC

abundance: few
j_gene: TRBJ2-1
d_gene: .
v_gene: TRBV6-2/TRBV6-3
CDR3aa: CASGDESSYNEQFF
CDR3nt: TGTGCCAGCGGGGACGAAAGCTCCTACAATGAGCAGTTCTTC

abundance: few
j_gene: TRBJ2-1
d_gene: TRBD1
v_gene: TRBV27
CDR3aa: CASSLGTGQGVHEQFF
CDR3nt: TGTGCCAGCAGTTTAGGGACGGGACAGGGAGTCCATGAGCAGTTCTTC

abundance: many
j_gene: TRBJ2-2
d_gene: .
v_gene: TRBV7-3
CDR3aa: CASSPSLSSGELFF
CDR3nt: TGTGCCAGCAGCCCAAGTCTCTCGTCCGGGGAGCTGTTTTTT

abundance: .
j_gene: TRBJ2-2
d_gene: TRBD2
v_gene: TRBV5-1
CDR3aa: CASSVAGEVNGELFF
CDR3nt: TGCGCCAGCAGTGTAGCGGGAGAGGTAAACGGGGAGCTGTTTTTT

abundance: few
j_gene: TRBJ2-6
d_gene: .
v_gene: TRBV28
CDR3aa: CASSFFARVGGPGANVLTF
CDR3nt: TGTGCCAGCAGTTTTTTCGCCCGGGTTGGGGGGCCTGGGGCCAACGTCCTGACTTTC

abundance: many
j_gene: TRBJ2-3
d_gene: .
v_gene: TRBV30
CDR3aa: CAWSVRTMLGDTQYF
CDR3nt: TGTGCCTGGAGTGTAAGAACTATGCTGGGGGATACGCAGTATTTT

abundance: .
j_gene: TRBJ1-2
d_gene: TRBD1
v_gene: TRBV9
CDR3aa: CASTSFGERTGGRYGYTF
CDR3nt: TGTGCCAGCACCTCCTTTGGAGAGAGGACAGGGGGTCGGTATGGCTACACCTTC

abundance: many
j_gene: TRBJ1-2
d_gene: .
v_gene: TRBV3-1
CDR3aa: CASSHILVQGRYGYTF
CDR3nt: TGTGCCAGCAGCCATATCTTAGTCCAGGGGCGGTATGGCTACACCTTC

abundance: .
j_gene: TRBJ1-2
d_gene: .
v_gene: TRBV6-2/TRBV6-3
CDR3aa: CASRYRRTVNYGYTF
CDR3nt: TGTGCCAGCAGGTACCGCAGGACAGTTAACTATGGCTACACCTTC

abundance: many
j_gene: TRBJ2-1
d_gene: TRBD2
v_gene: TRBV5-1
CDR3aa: CASSLSGTSVNEQFF
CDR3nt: TGCGCCAGCAGCTTGTCCGGGACTAGCGTCAATGAGCAGTTCTTC

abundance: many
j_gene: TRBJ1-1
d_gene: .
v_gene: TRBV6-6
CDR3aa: CASSYSDVFAEAFF
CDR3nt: TGTGCCAGCAGTTACTCAGACGTTTTCGCTGAAGCTTTCTTT

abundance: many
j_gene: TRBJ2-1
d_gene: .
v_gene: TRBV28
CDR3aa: CASSLEVGYNEQFF
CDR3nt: TGTGCCAGCAGTTTGGAAGTTGGTTACAATGAGCAGTTCTTC

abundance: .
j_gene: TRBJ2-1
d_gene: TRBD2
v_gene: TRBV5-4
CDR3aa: CASSPGRLGLSSYNEQFF
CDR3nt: TGTGCCAGCAGCCCCGGTCGTCTGGGACTAAGCTCCTACAATGAGCAGTTCTTC

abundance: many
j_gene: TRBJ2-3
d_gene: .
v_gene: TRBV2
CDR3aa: CASSERGTDTQYF
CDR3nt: TGTGCCAGCAGTGAACGGGGGACAGATACGCAGTATTTT

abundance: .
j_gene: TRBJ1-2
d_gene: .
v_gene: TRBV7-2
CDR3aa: CASGDPDSYGYTF
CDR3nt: TGTGCCAGCGGCGACCCCGATTCTTATGGCTACACCTTC

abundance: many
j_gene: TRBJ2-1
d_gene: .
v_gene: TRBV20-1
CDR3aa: CSAYHGPTYNEQFF
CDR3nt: TGCAGTGCTTACCACGGACCCACCTACAATGAGCAGTTCTTC

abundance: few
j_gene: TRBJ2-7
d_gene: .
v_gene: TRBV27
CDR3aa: CASNLYEQYF
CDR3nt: TGTGCCAGCAATCTCTACGAGCAGTACTTC

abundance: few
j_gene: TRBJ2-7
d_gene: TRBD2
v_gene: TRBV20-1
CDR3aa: CSARDSREGASYEQYF
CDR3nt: TGCAGTGCTAGAGATTCGCGGGAGGGCGCCTCGTACGAGCAGTACTTC